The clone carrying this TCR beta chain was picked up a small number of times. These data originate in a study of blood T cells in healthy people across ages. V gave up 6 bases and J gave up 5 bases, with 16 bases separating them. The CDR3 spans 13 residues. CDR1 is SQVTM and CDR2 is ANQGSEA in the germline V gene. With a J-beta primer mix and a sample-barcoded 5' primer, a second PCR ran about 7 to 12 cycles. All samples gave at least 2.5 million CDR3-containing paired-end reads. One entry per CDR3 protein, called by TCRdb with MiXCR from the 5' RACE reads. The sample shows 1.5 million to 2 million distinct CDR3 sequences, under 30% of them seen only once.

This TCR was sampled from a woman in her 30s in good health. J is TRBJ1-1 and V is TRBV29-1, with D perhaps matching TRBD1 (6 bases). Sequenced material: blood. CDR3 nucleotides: TGCAGCGTATTACACAGGGCCTCGACTGAAGCTTTCTTT. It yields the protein CSVLHRASTEAFF.